This TCR beta chain was sequenced in a study of identical twins. This clonotype has more than one count but fewer than ten. The antigen is undetermined. TCRdb re-analysed the 5' RACE reads in MiXCR, keeping a single row per CDR3 protein. The sample has 500,000 or so distinct CDR3 sequences, more than 13% seen once; the top ten hold approximately 1%. Study-level points and caveats: Low generation probability was overrepresented in out-of-frame alpha sequences shared by twins. The models systematically underestimated how much out-of-frame TCR alpha was shared in monozygotic twins.

Each donor was a healthy Caucasian. These data were likewise used in another study, on yellow fever vaccine responses in identical twins.

This receptor was taken from a woman aged 18-30 years in good health. Sequenced input: CD4+ T cells sorted from blood.

This CDR3 is CASSLTYGEPSRAKNIQYF. The CDR3 DNA reads as TGTGCCAGCAGCTTAACATACGGGGAACCCTCTAGAGCCAAAAACATTCAGTACTTC. The gene calls are TRBV11-1 and TRBJ2-4; TRBD2 is a possible D gene (5 bases). CDR3 length: 19 amino acids. Germline values: CDR1 SGHAT, CDR2 FQDESV (reference sequence). Trimming stripped 2 bases from V and 0 bases from J, with 20 bases between.